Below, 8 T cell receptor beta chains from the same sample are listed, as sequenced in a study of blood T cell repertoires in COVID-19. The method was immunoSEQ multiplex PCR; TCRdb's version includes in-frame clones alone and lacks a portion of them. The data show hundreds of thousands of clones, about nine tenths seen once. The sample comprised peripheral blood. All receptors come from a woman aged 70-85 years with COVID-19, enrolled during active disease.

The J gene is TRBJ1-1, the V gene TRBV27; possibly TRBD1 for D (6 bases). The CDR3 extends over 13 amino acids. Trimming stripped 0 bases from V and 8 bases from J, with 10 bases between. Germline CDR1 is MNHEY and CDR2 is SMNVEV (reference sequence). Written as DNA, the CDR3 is TGTGCCAGCAGTTTATCTGTCGACAGGGAAGCTTTCTTT. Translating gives CASSLSVDREAFF.

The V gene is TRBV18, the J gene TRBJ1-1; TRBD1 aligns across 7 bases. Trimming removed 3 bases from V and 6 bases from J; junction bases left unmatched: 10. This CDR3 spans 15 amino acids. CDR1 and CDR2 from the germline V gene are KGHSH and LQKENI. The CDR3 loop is CASSPGQTLKAEAFF. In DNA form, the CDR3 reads TGTGCCAGCTCACCGGGACAGACCCTTAAGGCTGAAGCTTTCTTT.

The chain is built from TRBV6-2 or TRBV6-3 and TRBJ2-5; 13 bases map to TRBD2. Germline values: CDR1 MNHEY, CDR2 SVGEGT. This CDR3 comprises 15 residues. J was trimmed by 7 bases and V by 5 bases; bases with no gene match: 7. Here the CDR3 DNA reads TGTGCCAGCAGTGGGCCCGGGACTAGCGGGGCGACCCAGTACTTC. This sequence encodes CASSGPGTSGATQYF.

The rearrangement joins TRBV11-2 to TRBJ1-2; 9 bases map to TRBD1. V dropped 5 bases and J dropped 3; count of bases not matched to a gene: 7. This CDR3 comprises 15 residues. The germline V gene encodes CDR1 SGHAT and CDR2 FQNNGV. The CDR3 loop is CASSHYRGRDYGYTF. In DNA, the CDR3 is TGTGCCAGCAGCCACTACAGGGGGCGCGACTATGGCTACACCTTC.

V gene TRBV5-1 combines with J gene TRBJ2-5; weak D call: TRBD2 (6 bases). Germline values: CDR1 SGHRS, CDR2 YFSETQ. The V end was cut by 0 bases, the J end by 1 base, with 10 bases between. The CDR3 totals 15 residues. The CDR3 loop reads CASSLAGESQETQYF. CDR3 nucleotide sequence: TGCGCCAGCAGCTTGGCGGGGGAAAGCCAAGAGACCCAGTACTTC.

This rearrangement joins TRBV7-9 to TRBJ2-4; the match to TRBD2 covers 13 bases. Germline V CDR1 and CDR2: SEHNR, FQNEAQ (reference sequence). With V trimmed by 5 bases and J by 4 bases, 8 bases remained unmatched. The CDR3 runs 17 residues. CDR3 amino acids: CASSGFTSGGAKNIQYF. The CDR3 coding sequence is TGTGCCAGCAGCGGATTTACTAGCGGGGGGGCTAAAAACATTCAGTACTTC.

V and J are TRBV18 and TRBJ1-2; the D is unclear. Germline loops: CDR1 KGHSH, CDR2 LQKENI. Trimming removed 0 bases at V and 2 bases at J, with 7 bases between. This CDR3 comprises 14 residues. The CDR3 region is CASSPPSINYGYTF. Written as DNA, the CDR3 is TGTGCCAGCTCACCACCGAGTATAAACTATGGCTACACCTTC.

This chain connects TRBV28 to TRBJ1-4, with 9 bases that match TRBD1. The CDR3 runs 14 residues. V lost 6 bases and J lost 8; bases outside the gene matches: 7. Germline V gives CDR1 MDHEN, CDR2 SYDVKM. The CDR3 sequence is CASRPTGGREKLFF. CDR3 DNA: TGTGCCAGCAGACCTACAGGGGGCAGAGAAAAACTGTTTTTT.